This T cell receptor (beta chain) is from a study of cytomegalovirus exposure and HLA in healthy donors. Study-level points and caveats: The authors listed 180 or so TCR beta chains as cytomegalovirus-associated.

Trimming at V came to 2 bases and at J to 6 bases, leaving 7 bases not matched to a gene. Germline V gene data show CDR1 as MRHNA and CDR2 as SNTAGT. The CDR3 runs to 15 residues. As for this clone: Its antigen is unidentified.

This PCR relied on a set of 60 Vbeta primers and 13 Jbeta primers. Profiling relied on immunoSEQ multiplex PCR, and the TCRdb table lists in-frame clones only, not all of them. The data hold 120,000 to 150,000 clones, with over 55% observed a single time. The rearrangement joins TRBV6-4 to TRBJ2-3; 8 positions agree with TRBD2. The clonotype originates from a man aged 35-49 years in good health and CMV-seronegative. Sequenced material: PBMCs. The CDR3 loop reads CASSDAGGASDTQYF. The CDR3 DNA is TGTGCCAGCAGTGACGCCGGGGGGGCCTCTGATACGCAGTATTTT.